This T cell receptor (beta chain) was identified during a study of blood T cells in healthy people across ages (dated by TCRdb to the mid-2010s). The study in broad terms: In model experiments, template switching captured roughly one uniquely barcoded TCR beta cDNA molecule for every two T cells. Using deep sequencing normalized with unique cDNA molecular identifiers, the study measured how TCR beta repertoire diversity changes with age. The donors were split into four age groups: young (average approximately 16 years), middle-aged (around 40), aged (roughly 68) and long-lived (under 85). Using the same blood draw, the study looked at two additional independent replicas of 1 million unique cDNA reads for two donors, one aged 18 to 29 and the other aged 80 or older.

Beyond this particular receptor, the publication reports: Donor CMV infection status was unknown, potentially confounding age-related changes in expanded clonotypes. Observed TCR beta diversity correlated strongly with the percentage of naive T cells measured by flow cytometry. Total diversity estimates from one million sequenced T cells were considered lower bounds and underestimates. Compared with the aged group, the long-lived group had more naive CD4+ T cells, fewer expanded clones and increased TCR diversity, suggesting age selection. Observed TCR beta diversity per million T cells fell roughly linearly with age, and a significant reduction was already apparent by age about 38. Conclusive comparison of naive and antigen-experienced compartments was prevented by the profiling of bulk unsorted PBMCs.

The 39 donors, aged roughly 6 to 95 years, were systemically healthy Caucasian individuals from Russia. About 9.8 milliliters of peripheral blood were drawn from each donor into EDTA-treated Vacutainer tubes. Ficoll-Paque density-gradient centrifugation was used to isolate PBMCs, with at least 7 million obtained per sample. Trizol reagent was used to extract total RNA from the PBMCs, yielding at least 6 micrograms per sample. The percentages of naive CD45RAhigh/CD27high T cells were determined by flow cytometry on a PBMC aliquot from every donor. Of note for this clonotype: The specificity of this receptor is unknown. Base qualities are missing; no much larger clone stands one base away.

Based on the germline V gene, the CDR1 and CDR2 sequences are ENHRY and SYGVKD. Measured from the cysteine to the phenylalanine, the CDR3 is 12 residues long. This entry keeps only the CDR3 DNA: 36 bases, framed from base 1. The library came from 5' RACE. Reads for this sample came from an Illumina HiSeq 2500. A second PCR of roughly 6 to 12 cycles was run with a J-beta primer mix and a sample-barcoded 5' primer. A template-switch 5' adaptor carrying 12 random nucleotides introduced a unique molecular identifier onto each TCR beta cDNA molecule. Each sample yielded at least 2.5 million CDR3-containing paired-end reads. First-strand cDNA was synthesized from all RNA with the Mint cDNA synthesis kit, primed by a TRBC-specific oligonucleotide. Following uracil-DNA glycosylase treatment, a first 18-cycle PCR with universal primers M1SS and BC2_uni_R was performed on all cDNA. In the authors' own workflow: For normalization, 1 million high-quality reads were randomly selected from each sample, with every read carrying a distinct molecular identifier. Instead of being binned into consensus sequences, reads that shared molecular identifiers were thrown out. MiTCR, with a Q25 quality threshold and the strictest error-elimination algorithm, was used for CDR3 identification, clonotype clustering and error correction. Lower-bound total TCR beta diversity was estimated with a nonparametric unseen species model using Euler transformation. TCRdb ran its own pipeline on the public reads, namely fastp trimming at Q25 and MiXCR clone calling, and kept in-frame beta chains. When rows share a CDR3 protein, they turn into one entry using the most common DNA and genes. In this record, the V and J calls reflect TCRdb's handling and not the investigators' own analysis. Across this sample there are around 780,000 distinct CDR3 sequences, with about a quarter seen only once. 2.5% to 3.5% of the sample goes to the ten largest clones.

In addition, the sample was reused for a study of T cells of mothers and their children. As that second paper reports: Nine systemically healthy Caucasian individuals, comprising three mothers and their six children, were included as donors. cDNA synthesis consumed the entire amount of extracted RNA, loaded at 1.5 ug RNA in each 15 ul reaction. In the second PCR, the M1S primer introduced both the sample barcodes and 2-4 random nucleotides. Over 9 million TCR beta CDR3 reads came from each mother, compared with around 3 million reads from each child. Thymic selection similarly shapes TCR recombination output in related and unrelated pairs, with minor effect from inherited differences. Normalized repertoire overlap in related mother-child pairs was always slightly higher than in unrelated mother-child pairs, but the difference was never significant. No persistent microchimeric T cell clones were detected, at a sensitivity of roughly 96 clones per million clonotypes. The study used deep NGS to compare TCR beta repertoires of mothers and children, seeking features distinguishing related mother-child pairs from unrelated individuals. Mothers averaged 40 +/- 4 years of age and children averaged around 10 +/- 4 years. After adapters were ligated using NEBNext reagents, the libraries underwent 100+100 nt paired-end sequencing on an Illumina HiSeq 2000. To prevent cross-contamination, the mother and child libraries were prepared a month apart and were sequenced in separate runs. Between 500,000 and 2,000,000 distinct TCR beta clonotypes were identified per donor. Naive TCR beta clonotypes were estimated from low-frequency clonotypes matched to each donor's FACS-determined naive share, without sorting.

The source of this sequence is a boy aged 5-17 years in good health. Sequenced material: blood. The chain was built from TRBV10-3 and TRBJ2-5, and possibly TRBD2, on 6 matching bases. The better agreement between TRBJ2-1 and the DNA end casts doubt on the J call. The CDR3 protein is CAISAPSGEQFF. Here is the DNA: TGTGCCATCAGTGCCCCAAGCGGGGAGCAGTTCTTC.